This T cell receptor (beta chain) was documented in a study of cytomegalovirus exposure and HLA in healthy donors. On this clone: Its specificity is unknown.

13 Jbeta primers and 60 Vbeta primers were used for the PCR. Clones were read by immunoSEQ multiplex PCR, and TCRdb kept only the in-frame ones, dropping some. This table has 85,000 to 130,000 clones, 65% to 90% appearing once. Study conclusions and caveats: TCR beta V- and J-gene trimming, according to a later analysis, was linked to a missense DCLRE1C variant.

The CDR3 loop spans 14 amino acids. V was pared by 5 bases and J by 2 bases, with 13 bases between. The germline CDR1 and CDR2 sequences are SGDLS and YYNGEE. The chain has TRBV9 and TRBJ1-1, with a tentative D call TRBD1 (6 bases). The sequence was obtained from a woman aged 18-35 years in good health and CMV-seronegative. The specimen was PBMCs. The CDR3 DNA reads as TGTGCCAGCAGTCTATCAGGGGTAAACACTGAAGCTTTCTTT. Protein sequence: CASSLSGVNTEAFF.